In its sample, the clone carrying this T cell receptor (beta chain) was seen a few times. This sample is part of a study of T-cell reconstitution after alpha-beta-depleted transplantation in children. A library of TCRbeta sequences, prepared with unique molecular identifiers, was generated. TCRdb independently ran MiXCR on the PCR reads; one entry per CDR3 protein. Of around 600,000 distinct CDR3 sequences detected, about 15% appear once; the ten largest clones hold 0.9% to 1.2%. The CDR3 has 14 residues. V was shortened by 8 bases and J by 3 bases, with 16 bases between the two germline ends. The material sequenced was PBMCs from the stem cell graft donor, taken from the stem cell graft. This TCR was sampled from a human donor who donated a stem cell graft to a child with acute myeloid leukemia. The V gene is TRBV12-3 or TRBV12-4, the J gene TRBJ1-2; D gene uncertain. The CDR3 protein is CASWSSSEDYGYTF. CDR3 nucleotides: TGTGCCAGCTGGAGTTCTTCGGAGGACTATGGCTACACCTTC.